The 6 T cell receptor beta chains in this list originate from one sample, sequenced in a study of blood T cell repertoires in COVID-19 (dated by TCRdb to the early 2020s). Library prep was done by the immunoSEQ multiplex PCR assay. TCRdb re-hosts the immuneACCESS table, in-frame sequences only. Its copies lack some clones; in the studies checked, an unresolved V gene accounts for under half of them, and the cause for the rest is not known. Within this sample are about 200,000 clones, with approximately 86% of them counted one time only. Clones ranked in the top ten supply about 4.5% of the sample. Sequencing was performed on PBMCs or T cells enriched from blood (not recorded which). These receptors all come from a woman aged 30 to 39 who had been exposed to COVID-19.

V and J are TRBV19 and TRBJ2-7; D not certain. Trimming stripped 3 bases from V and 2 bases from J, with 11 bases between. Per germline, CDR1 LNHDA and CDR2 SQIVND (reference sequence). The CDR3 runs to 14 residues. CDR3 loop: CASSMSGGAYEQYF. The CDR3 DNA reads as TGTGCCAGTAGTATGTCCGGCGGAGCCTACGAGCAGTACTTC.

The rearrangement uses TRBV15 and TRBJ2-7, with a tentative D call TRBD2 (6 bases). Trimming removed 8 bases at V and 2 bases at J, with 13 bases between. From germline, CDR1 is LNHNV and CDR2 YYDKDF (reference sequence). The CDR3 has 13 amino acids. Written as DNA, the CDR3 is TGTGCCACCTCCCTCCCGGGGGCCTACGAGCAGTACTTC. Its protein is CATSLPGAYEQYF.

The chain joins TRBV27 to TRBJ1-1; the D gene is possibly TRBD1 (5 bases). In germline, CDR1 is MNHEY, CDR2 SMNVEV (reference sequence). The CDR3 loop spans 15 amino acids. The germline V and J ends were trimmed by 7 bases and 4 bases, with 19 bases remaining between them. The DNA for the CDR3 is TGTGCCAGCACCTCCTGGGGGGTGGGCAGCACTGAAGCTTTCTTT. This gives the protein CASTSWGVGSTEAFF.

The rearrangement links TRBV2 to TRBJ2-1, with no clear D. This CDR3 has 15 amino acids. Germline V gene sequence: CDR1 SNHLY, CDR2 FYNNEI. Trimming removed 5 bases from V and 0 bases from J, with 11 bases in between. The CDR3 DNA is TGTGCCAGCAGTCCCCCGACACGCTCCTACAATGAGCAGTTCTTC. Translating it yields CASSPPTRSYNEQFF.

This clone was recorded only once. The rearrangement joins TRBV3-1 (or the pseudogene TRBV3-2) to TRBJ2-1; 7 positions match TRBD1. After removal of 4 bases from V and 1 base from J, the junction contained 1 base not matched to a gene. Germline loops: CDR1 LGHDT, CDR2 YNNKEL (reference sequence). The CDR3 spans 14 residues. In nucleotides, the CDR3 is TGTGCCAGCAGCCTGACAGGGTCCTACAATGAGCAGTTCTTC. Translation: CASSLTGSYNEQFF.

The rearrangement joins TRBV6-7 to TRBJ2-3; 8 nucleotides match TRBD2. TRBV6-7 is assigned to the ORF class and has an uncertain function. Germline trimming cut 0 bases from V and 4 bases from J; bases unmatched to any gene: 9. This CDR3 is 17 amino acids long. CDR3 DNA: TGTGCCAGCAGTTACTCGAGTGCCGGGGGGGCCTCAGATACGCAGTATTTT. It translates to CASSYSSAGGASDTQYF.